This T cell receptor (beta chain) is drawn from a study of shared clonotypes between healthy human individuals. To note about this clone: Antigen: not known.

The protocol was immunoSEQ multiplex PCR, while the TCRdb copy is restricted to in-frame clones and leaves out a portion. The table shows 2.5 million or so clones, with about 92% occurring only once. Study findings and constraints: When naive CD4 clonotypes were compared across a few donors, about 4.8% were shared.

V gave up 7 bases and J gave up 7 bases, with 7 bases separating them. The length of the CDR3 is 10 residues. Germline values: CDR1 SNHLY, CDR2 FYNNEI. This sequence was found in a man in his late teens or twenties in good health. The sequenced material came from naive CD4+ T cells sorted from blood. Subset specified: CD45RA+ positively selected. The chain uses TRBV2 and TRBJ1-1; D is ambiguous. The CDR3 region is CASKNVEAFF. CDR3 bases: TGTGCCAGCAAAAACGTTGAAGCTTTCTTT. The full variable domain, in which reference TRBV2 and TRBJ1-1 provide the parts outside the CDR3, is EPEVTQTPSHQVTQMGQEVILRCVPISNHLYFYWYRQILGQKVEFLVSFYNNEISEKSEIFDDQFSVERPDGSNFTLKIRSTKLEDSAMYFCASKNVEAFFGQGTRLTVV.